This passage covers 31 T cell receptor beta chains from one sample sequenced in a study of monozygotic twins with inflammatory bowel disease. One entry per CDR3 protein, without DNA, is what TCRdb gives after re-calling the 5' RACE reads. The sample holds approximately 200,000 distinct CDR3 sequences. The sequenced sample was blood. Source of these receptors: a human donor with ulcerative colitis or Crohn's disease, or a healthy co-twin of an affected twin (not recorded which).

The chain uses TRBV11-3 and TRBJ2-1; TCRdb outputs TRBD1, but without DNA this stays unchecked. This CDR3 has 16 amino acids. Germline lookup yields CDR1 SGHNT and CDR2 YENEEA. Here the CDR3 reads CASSLGGGGRYNEQFF.

The chain employs TRBV5-1 and TRBJ2-1. The CDR3 runs 15 residues. Germline CDR1 SGHRS, CDR2 YFSETQ. The CDR3 loop is CASSLDLERHNEQFF. Variable domain in full (rest from reference TRBV5-1 and TRBJ2-1): KAGVTQTPRYLIKTRGQQVTLSCSPISGHRSVSWYQQTPGQGLQFLFEYFSETQRNKGNFPGRFSGRQFSNSRSEMNVSTLELGDSALYLCASSLDLERHNEQFFGPGTRLTVL.

The chain carries TRBV5-1 and TRBJ2-1. CDR1 and CDR2 from the germline V gene are SGHRS and YFSETQ. The CDR3 runs to 16 residues. CDR3 sequence reads: CASSLILRDNYNEQFF.

This chain connects TRBV7-2 to TRBJ1-1; TCRdb lists TRBD1, though no DNA is available to test this call. CDR3 length equals 15 residues. CDR1 and CDR2 from the germline V gene are SGHTA and FQGNSA. The CDR3 sequence: CASSLRDRGGTEAFF.

This chain joins TRBV7-8 and TRBJ2-2; TCRdb proposes TRBD1, but this gene call is untestable without DNA. Per the germline V gene, CDR1 is SGHVS and CDR2 is FQNEAQ. The CDR3 has 17 amino acids. The CDR3 sequence: CASSIRAAAPPSGELFF.

The chain uses TRBV18 and TRBJ2-7; TCRdb gives TRBD1 as the D gene, but with no DNA this cannot be confirmed. This CDR3 has 14 amino acids. The germline V gene has CDR1 KGHSH and CDR2 LQKENI. CDR3 protein: CASSPPGTVYEQYF.

This chain connects TRBV15 to TRBJ2-1; lacking DNA, the TRBD1 call made by TCRdb goes unchecked. The germline CDR1 and CDR2 sequences are LNHNV and YYDKDF (reference sequence). CDR3 size: 14 residues. The CDR3: CATSRDRGTNEQFF.

This rearrangement joins TRBV12-3 or TRBV12-4 to TRBJ1-5; the D call from TCRdb, TRBD1, cannot be confirmed without DNA. The length of the CDR3 is 15 residues. The CDR3 protein is CASSSLTGAGQPQHF.

The chain is built from TRBV7-2 and TRBJ1-3. This CDR3 is 16 amino acids long. The germline V gene has CDR1 SGHTA and CDR2 FQGNSA. The CDR3 sequence: CASSLVGGGSGNTIYF.

The rearrangement uses TRBV20-1 and TRBJ2-5; TCRdb's assignment of TRBD2 cannot be checked, as there is no DNA. Germline CDR1 reads DFQATT; CDR2 reads SNEGSKA (reference sequence). The CDR3 totals 13 residues. This CDR3 reads CSAAGTSQETQYF.

J is TRBJ1-5 and V is TRBV11-2. The CDR3 covers 13 residues. CDR1 is SGHAT and CDR2 is FQNNGV in the germline V gene. This chain's CDR3 is CASSFELYQPQHF.

V usage is TRBV29-1 and J usage is TRBJ2-1. The CDR3 length is 11 residues. The germline CDR1 and CDR2 sequences are SQVTM and ANQGSEA. CDR3 sequence reads: CSVTDYNEQFF.

The chain employs TRBV20-1 and TRBJ1-1. The CDR3 consists of 12 residues. Germline assignment: CDR1 DFQATT and CDR2 SNEGSKA (reference sequence). CDR3: CSASLGRTEAFF.

The V and J genes are TRBV5-1 and TRBJ1-2. This CDR3 spans 13 amino acids. From germline, CDR1 is SGHRS and CDR2 YFSETQ. CDR3: CASSLGRDYGYTF.

The J gene is TRBJ2-5, the V gene TRBV20-1; absent DNA, TCRdb's TRBD2 call cannot be checked. In germline, CDR1 is DFQATT, CDR2 SNEGSKA (reference sequence). The CDR3 spans 16 residues. The CDR3 here is CSASSTSGGKQETQYF.

V and J are TRBV5-1 and TRBJ1-4; no DNA is available, so the TRBD1 call from TCRdb remains unchecked. The CDR3 is made up of 15 amino acids. Germline V gene lookup returns CDR1 SGHRS and CDR2 YFSETQ. CDR3 sequence reads: CASSLPPGTNEKLFF.

V and J are TRBV5-4 and TRBJ1-4. Germline values: CDR1 SGHNT, CDR2 YYREEE (reference sequence). The CDR3 contains 14 residues. This CDR3 reads CASSLDSVGEKLFF.

The rearrangement uses TRBV4-2 and TRBJ1-5; TCRdb lists TRBD1, though no DNA is available to test this call. Germline values: CDR1 LGHNA, CDR2 YNFKEQ. CDR3 size: 14 residues. This CDR3 is CASSSGTGFQPQHF.

This chain joins TRBV7-9 and TRBJ1-1; TCRdb names TRBD1, which stays unverified in the absence of DNA. Looked up from germline, CDR1 is SEHNR and CDR2 is FQNEAQ (reference sequence). The CDR3 covers 15 residues. CDR3 amino acids: CASSLEGVRGTEAFF.

V and J are TRBV5-1 and TRBJ1-2. This CDR3 spans 19 amino acids. CDR1 SGHRS and CDR2 YFSETQ come from the germline V gene. CDR3 region: CASSLAAIDITLANYGYTF. The whole variable domain, remainder taken from reference TRBV5-1 and TRBJ1-2, is KAGVTQTPRYLIKTRGQQVTLSCSPISGHRSVSWYQQTPGQGLQFLFEYFSETQRNKGNFPGRFSGRQFSNSRSEMNVSTLELGDSALYLCASSLAAIDITLANYGYTFGSGTRLTVV.

The rearrangement uses TRBV5-5 and TRBJ2-1. The CDR3 is made up of 13 amino acids. Germline loops: CDR1 SGHKS, CDR2 YYEKEE (reference sequence). The CDR3 reads CASSLIKENEQFF.

The J gene is TRBJ2-2, the V gene TRBV3-1; TCRdb's D gene call, TRBD2, goes unchecked for lack of DNA. The CDR3 length is 15 residues. Germline V lookup: CDR1 LGHDT, CDR2 YNNKEL (reference sequence). CDR3 residues: CASSQGVGAPGELFF.

The chain couples TRBV10-3 to TRBJ1-6; as DNA is missing, the TRBD1 call by TCRdb cannot be tested. This CDR3 comprises 13 residues. Germline assignment: CDR1 ENHRY and CDR2 SYGVKD. Here the CDR3 reads CAIRGHWNSPLHF.

The chain links TRBV7-3 to TRBJ1-2; TCRdb designates TRBD1, a call that cannot be tested without DNA. There are 15 residues in the CDR3. The germline CDR1 and CDR2 sequences are SGHTA and FQGTGA. Here the CDR3 reads CASSTPRDTSGGYTF.

This chain links TRBV6-5 with TRBJ2-1; the D call of TRBD1 rests on TCRdb alone, since no DNA is present to check it. The CDR3 loop spans 15 amino acids. CDR1 is MNHEY, CDR2 SVGAGI, per germline. The CDR3 sequence is CASSILQGAHNEQFF.

This chain links TRBV6-5 with TRBJ1-2; TCRdb reports TRBD1, a call that lacks DNA to check it against. The CDR3 extends over 13 amino acids. Germline assignment: CDR1 MNHEY and CDR2 SVGAGI. CDR3 sequence reads: CASRRDGNYGYTF.

The chain's CDR3 is CASSLAGGYSEAFF. This chain connects TRBV5-1 to TRBJ1-1. The CDR3 contains 14 residues. Germline V lookup: CDR1 SGHRS, CDR2 YFSETQ.

The chain recombines TRBV5-1 with TRBJ2-1; no DNA is available, so the TRBD2 call from TCRdb remains unchecked. The CDR3 is 18 amino acids. Looked up from germline, CDR1 is SGHRS and CDR2 is YFSETQ. CDR3 amino acids: CASSFPSGGAKGYNEQFF.

The chain's CDR3 is CASSQMETGQSSYNEQFF. The gene calls are TRBV18 and TRBJ2-1; checking the TCRdb D call of TRBD1 is not possible without DNA. The CDR3 contains 18 residues. The germline V gene encodes CDR1 KGHSH and CDR2 LQKENI.

V and J are TRBV5-1 and TRBJ2-7. This CDR3 is 12 amino acids long. CDR1 SGHRS and CDR2 YFSETQ come from the germline V gene. The CDR3 is CASSTQTYEQYF.

The V and J genes are TRBV5-1 and TRBJ1-5; TCRdb's D call of TRBD1 is untestable without DNA. CDR3 length: 13 residues. Germline values: CDR1 SGHRS, CDR2 YFSETQ. This chain's CDR3 is CASSLYGGQPQHF.